What follows are 2 T cell receptor beta chains derived from one specimen sequenced in a study of Tregs in tolerant kidney transplant recipients. The repertoire was sequenced with immunoSEQ multiplex PCR; TCRdb's copy has only in-frame clones and lacks some. The sample includes about 15,000 clones, approximately 92% of them seen just once. Material for sequencing was CD8+ T cells from blood. These receptors were taken from a human donor in good health.

CDR3 nucleotide sequence: TGTGCCAGCAGCCCAAGGGGGCTATCTGAAGCTTTCTTT. Translating it yields CASSPRGLSEAFF. The chain couples TRBV5-6 to TRBJ1-1; 7 positions agree with TRBD1. Germline V gene sequence: CDR1 SGHDT, CDR2 YYEEEE. The CDR3 spans 13 residues. Germline trimming cut 4 bases from V and 6 bases from J; bases unmatched to any gene: 6.

The V and J genes are TRBV30 and TRBJ2-1; no reliable D call. The length of the CDR3 is 11 residues. The V gene lost 0 bases and the J gene lost 9 bases, with 6 bases spanning the gap. Germline CDR1 and CDR2: GTSNPN and SVGIG (reference sequence). DNA of the CDR3: TGTGCCTGGAGTGTACAAGGTGAGCAGTTCTTC. This encodes CAWSVQGEQFF.